The rows below give T cell receptor beta chains drawn from one sample of a study of T cell responses to AZD1222 COVID-19 vaccine. Here immunoSEQ multiplex PCR was the method, and the copy in TCRdb shows in-frame clones only, minus some. The top ten clones hold around 1% of a sample with approximately 200,000 clones, roughly 92% of them seen once. The sequencing here drew on peripheral blood, taken 28 days after the second AZD1222 dose. These receptors came from an adult who received the AZD1222 COVID-19 vaccine. The CDR3 runs from the conserved cysteine through the conserved F or W. The order of the fields is V gene, J gene, D gene, CDR3 protein. D genes are given only for firm matches.

TRBV12-3/TRBV12-4	TRBJ1-5	.	CASSWVGQPQHF
TRBV11-3	TRBJ1-1	TRBD1	CASSRTGQPEAFF
TRBV10-3	TRBJ2-3	TRBD2	CAISGGGSGGSDTQYF
TRBV27	TRBJ1-6	TRBD1	CASAPDRVNSPLHF
TRBV6-6	TRBJ2-6	TRBD2	CASSYGGGSGANVLTF
TRBV9	TRBJ1-4	TRBD1	CASSLGQGIEKLFF
TRBV29-1	TRBJ2-3	TRBD2	CSSPGLAGPGDTQYF
TRBV6-5	TRBJ1-2	.	CASSYSITVANYGYTF
TRBV27	TRBJ2-5	.	CASSLRGAWETQYF
TRBV27	TRBJ1-2	.	CASSPLGAGYTF
TRBV7-9	TRBJ2-3	.	CASSPRGMSTDTQYF
TRBV3-1/TRBV3-2	TRBJ1-4	.	CASSQGGGTNEKLFF
TRBV7-4	TRBJ1-5	.	CASSQLWDQPQHF
TRBV3-1/TRBV3-2	TRBJ2-1	.	CASRATGDPYNEQFF
TRBV15	TRBJ1-1	.	CATSIGSMNTEAFF
TRBV5-4	TRBJ1-2	.	CASSLEIQGWSGYTF
TRBV3-1/TRBV3-2	TRBJ1-2	TRBD1	CASSPDRDRASGYTF
TRBV9	TRBJ1-6	TRBD1	CASSVRDRENSPLHF
TRBV12-3/TRBV12-4	TRBJ2-7	.	CASSSGYEQYF
TRBV6-2/TRBV6-3	TRBJ2-3	.	CASSYSILIGEKQYF
TRBV30	TRBJ1-5	TRBD1	CAWSVSEGGGQHF
TRBV4-1	TRBJ1-2	.	CASSQDFYKGSYGYTF
TRBV5-1	TRBJ1-4	.	CASSSNRAGGEKLFF
TRBV6-1	TRBJ1-4	.	CASSARGLSATNEKLFF
TRBV19	TRBJ1-2	.	CASSPRGRTDYGYTF
TRBV7-9	TRBJ1-3	TRBD1	CASSLLTGGSGNTIYF
TRBV30	TRBJ1-5	.	CAWTRAGGSNQPQHF
TRBV28	TRBJ2-7	.	CASSPPLGKQYF
TRBV3-1/TRBV3-2	TRBJ2-1	TRBD2	CASSSSLTSGGYNEQFF
TRBV7-2	TRBJ2-1	.	CASTLYNEQFF
TRBV2	TRBJ1-6	.	CACGDSPLHF
TRBV11-3	TRBJ1-5	.	CASSFLPGNQPQHF
TRBV3-1/TRBV3-2	TRBJ1-1	.	CASSPTNGNTEAFF
TRBV27	TRBJ1-6	.	CASSRKPGNSPLHF
TRBV7-2	TRBJ1-2	.	CASSFLQGSYGYTF
TRBV12-3/TRBV12-4	TRBJ2-1	TRBD1	CASSRDSSNEQFF
TRBV27	TRBJ1-1	.	CASWAGITEAFF
TRBV5-8	TRBJ2-1	.	CASSLAGLSASSYNEQFF
TRBV7-6	TRBJ1-3	.	CASSLGSRGVTGNTIYF
TRBV25-1	TRBJ1-2	.	CASSESDGGVGYGYTF
TRBV30	TRBJ1-2	.	CAWSVGNGYTF
TRBV5-1	TRBJ1-4	TRBD1	CASSSQGARDEKLFF
TRBV20-1	TRBJ1-1	.	CSARSRFGAFF
TRBV2	TRBJ2-1	TRBD1	CASRVDRAEQFF